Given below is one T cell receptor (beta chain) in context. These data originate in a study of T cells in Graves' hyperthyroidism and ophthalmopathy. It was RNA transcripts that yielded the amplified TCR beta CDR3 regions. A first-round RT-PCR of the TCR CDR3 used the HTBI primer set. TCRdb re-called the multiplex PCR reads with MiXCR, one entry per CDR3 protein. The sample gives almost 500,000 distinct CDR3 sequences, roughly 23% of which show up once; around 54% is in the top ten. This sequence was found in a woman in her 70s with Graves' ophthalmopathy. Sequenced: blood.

CDR3 loop: CASRITGAGNQPQHF. DNA for the CDR3: TGTGCCAGCAGGATTACAGGGGCGGGTAATCAGCCCCAGCATTTT. The chain joins TRBV6-1 to TRBJ1-5, with 7 bases aligning to TRBD1. With 6 bases clipped from V and 4 bases from J, the junction kept 9 bases outside the gene matches. This CDR3 is 15 amino acids long. CDR1 and CDR2 from the germline V gene are MNHNS and SASEGT.